These 25 T cell receptor beta chains were sequenced from one sample in a study of OX40 agonist ivuxolimab in advanced cancers. Assay: immunoSEQ multiplex PCR; the TCRdb copy retains only in-frame clones and omits some. Among about 83,000 clones, 92% were seen once, and the ten largest hold over 8.5%. Sequencing used CD4+ or CD8+ T cells sorted from blood, obtained in a trial of the OX40 agonist ivuxolimab. Source of these receptors: an adult with an advanced solid tumor such as melanoma, head and neck, liver or kidney cancer.

The chain links TRBV27 to TRBJ2-5, with a tentative D call TRBD1 (5 bases). The end of the DNA fits TRBJ2-7 better, so the J call may be wrong. The CDR3 sequence is 13 residues long. Germline CDR1 and CDR2: MNHEY and SMNVEV (reference sequence). CDR3 in DNA: TGTGCCAGCAGTCCAGGGATCCTTTACGAGCAGTACTTC. Translating it yields CASSPGILYEQYF.

The rearrangement joins TRBV4-1 to TRBJ2-7, with a possible D match to TRBD2 (6 bases). V lost 0 bases to trimming and J lost 2 bases, with 11 bases between them. Germline V gene data show CDR1 as MGHRA and CDR2 as YSYEKL. The CDR3 spans 15 residues. Here the CDR3 DNA reads TGCGCCAGCAGCCAAGAAGGGGAGGAAACCTACGAGCAGTACTTC. This encodes CASSQEGEETYEQYF.

The chain uses TRBV6-4 and TRBJ2-3; tentative D call: TRBD2 (7 bases). Germline CDR1 reads MRHNA; CDR2 reads SNTAGT. The CDR3 has 16 amino acids. Between the trimmed V and J ends, which lost 3 bases and 1 base, there was a span of 14 bases. This chain's CDR3 is CASSEKGGGGTDTQYF. CDR3 nucleotide sequence: TGTGCCAGCAGTGAGAAAGGGGGGGGAGGCACAGATACGCAGTATTTT.

This clone was observed a single time. This chain uses TRBV19 with TRBJ1-1; D unclear. CDR1 and CDR2 (germline): LNHDA, SQIVND (reference sequence). V dropped 5 bases and J dropped 5 bases, with 12 bases sitting between them. The CDR3 sequence is 13 residues long. CDR3: CASSLGSSTEAFF. The CDR3 nucleotides are TGTGCCAGTAGTCTAGGGAGTTCGACTGAAGCTTTCTTT.

The chain recombines TRBV23-1 with TRBJ2-3; D is possibly TRBD1 or TRBD2 (5 bases each). TRBV23-1 is reported as an ORF; its role is uncertain. The CDR3 spans 17 residues. V lost 2 bases and J lost 5, with 20 bases in between. DNA for the CDR3: TGCGCCAGCAGTCAACCAATCACCAGGGAGATGAGAGATACGCAGTATTTT. It is translated as CASSQPITREMRDTQYF.

The V gene is TRBV29-1, the J gene TRBJ1-2; D might be TRBD1 (6 bases). V dropped 1 base and J dropped 3 bases, with 9 bases sitting between them. The germline CDR1 and CDR2 sequences are SQVTM and ANQGSEA. CDR3 length: 13 amino acids. The CDR3 DNA reads as TGCAGCGTTGAAGCGGACAGCGACTATGGCTACACCTTC. Encoded protein: CSVEADSDYGYTF.

The genes are TRBV9 and TRBJ2-3; D unclear. Looked up from germline, CDR1 is SGDLS and CDR2 is YYNGEE. V gave up 0 bases and J gave up 0 bases, with 14 bases separating them. There are 17 residues in the CDR3. This CDR3 reads CASSVAQAGLSTDTQYF. The DNA for the CDR3 is TGTGCCAGCAGCGTAGCCCAGGCAGGATTAAGCACAGATACGCAGTATTTT.

The V gene is TRBV7-6, the J gene TRBJ2-7; D is possibly TRBD1 or TRBD2 (6 bases each). This CDR3 is built from 13 residues. CDR1 is SGHVS, CDR2 FNYEAQ, per germline. V was pared by 1 base and J by 4 bases, with 8 bases between. The CDR3 loop reads CASSLGGGYEQYF. The CDR3 DNA follows: TGTGCCAGCAGCTTAGGAGGGGGGTACGAGCAGTACTTC.

This sequence joins TRBV9 and TRBJ1-1; a weak D match, TRBD1 (6 bases). The V gene's germline CDR1 is SGDLS and CDR2 YYNGEE. V lost 5 bases and J 5 bases, leaving 10 bases between the germline ends. The CDR3 is 12 amino acids. CDR3 region: CASSSGVTEAFF. In DNA form, the CDR3 reads TGTGCCAGCAGTTCAGGGGTGACTGAAGCTTTCTTT.

The rearrangement uses TRBV7-7 and TRBJ2-1, with 12 bases aligning to TRBD2. V lost 5 bases, J lost 8 bases, and 13 bases stayed unmatched. The CDR3 runs 17 residues. Germline CDR1 is SSHAT and CDR2 is FNYEAQ (reference sequence). Here the CDR3 reads CASSPSPASGGDDEQFF. The CDR3 DNA follows: TGTGCCAGCAGCCCTAGTCCGGCTAGCGGGGGGGACGATGAGCAGTTCTTC.

The chain carries TRBV10-1 and TRBJ1-2; 7 bases agree with TRBD1. CDR1 is WNHNN, CDR2 SYGVQD, per germline (reference sequence). With V trimmed by 2 bases and J by 2 bases, 8 bases remained unmatched. This CDR3 has 16 residues. The CDR3 nucleotides read TGCGCCAGCAGTGAGGAGGGAGGCAGGGGGAACTATGGCTACACCTTC. It translates to CASSEEGGRGNYGYTF.

The chain is built from TRBV2 and TRBJ2-5; a weak D match, TRBD2 (6 bases). The V gene lost 1 base and the J gene lost 5 bases, with 14 bases spanning the gap. Germline CDR1 SNHLY, CDR2 FYNNEI. CDR3 size: 15 residues. The CDR3 spells CASSEVYSGGETQYF. In DNA, the CDR3 is TGTGCCAGCAGTGAAGTTTATAGCGGCGGGGAGACCCAGTACTTC.

This clone was observed a few times. The chain joins TRBV2 to TRBJ2-7, with unresolved D. Germline CDR1 is SNHLY and CDR2 is FYNNEI. V shed 3 bases and J shed 6 bases, with 12 bases lying between them. The CDR3 has 13 residues. CDR3 protein: CASSDYGNSEQYF. Here the CDR3 DNA reads TGTGCCAGCAGTGATTATGGGAACTCCGAGCAGTACTTC.

The chain employs TRBV19 and TRBJ1-5, with D possibly being TRBD1 (5 bases). This CDR3 is 12 amino acids long. CDR1 is LNHDA, CDR2 SQIVND, per germline (reference sequence). Trimming removed 5 bases at V and 9 bases at J, with 11 bases between. This chain's CDR3 is CASSGGVLPQHF. CDR3 coding DNA: TGTGCCAGTAGTGGGGGGGTTCTGCCCCAGCATTTT. The whole variable domain, remainder taken from reference TRBV19 and TRBJ1-5, is DGGITQSPKYLFRKEGQNVTLSCEQNLNHDAMYWYRQDPGQGLRLIYYSQIVNDFQKGDIAEGYSVSREKKESFPLTVTSAQKNPTAFYLCASSGGVLPQHFGDGTRLSIL.

The V and J genes are TRBV27 and TRBJ2-7; 8 bases fit TRBD1. Germline trimming cut 3 bases from V and 0 bases from J; bases unmatched to any gene: 4. CDR3 size: 15 residues. CDR1 is MNHEY and CDR2 is SMNVEV in the germline V gene (reference sequence). In nucleotides, the CDR3 is TGTGCCAGCAGTTTGGGACAGGTGGCCTCCTACGAGCAGTACTTC. Encoded protein: CASSLGQVASYEQYF.

The chain's CDR3 is CASSTGTSGNEQFF. Here the CDR3 DNA reads TGCGCCAGCAGCACCGGGACTAGCGGCAATGAGCAGTTCTTC. The chain is built from TRBV5-1 and TRBJ2-1, with TRBD2 matching over 11 bases. This CDR3 comprises 14 residues. After removal of 4 bases from V and 6 bases from J, the junction contained 3 bases not matched to a gene. Germline CDR1 is SGHRS and CDR2 is YFSETQ.

This chain joins TRBV5-6 and TRBJ2-3; D may be TRBD1 (5 bases). The ends were cut back, 4 bases at V and 2 bases at J, with 17 bases in the middle. The CDR3 length is 16 residues. Per germline, CDR1 SGHDT and CDR2 YYEEEE. CDR3 sequence (DNA): TGTGCCAGCAGCGTCGCTGTCCACAGGCCCACAGATACGCAGTATTTT. It encodes CASSVAVHRPTDTQYF.

This chain connects TRBV6-1 to TRBJ1-1; D gene uncertain. Germline V gene sequence: CDR1 MNHNS, CDR2 SASEGT. Trimming removed 3 bases from V and 4 bases from J, with 12 bases in between. CDR3 length: 14 residues. CDR3 sequence: CASSDVPGGTEAFF. Written as DNA, the CDR3 is TGTGCCAGCAGTGACGTCCCGGGAGGCACTGAAGCTTTCTTT.

The V and J genes are TRBV27 and TRBJ2-3; D gene ambiguous. CDR1 is MNHEY and CDR2 is SMNVEV in the germline V gene (reference sequence). V was shortened by 2 bases and J by 0 bases, with 12 bases between the two germline ends. The CDR3 spans 16 residues. CDR3 bases: TGTGCCAGCAGTTTAGTAGGACCTAGAAGCACAGATACGCAGTATTTT. Protein product: CASSLVGPRSTDTQYF.

The rearrangement uses TRBV5-1 and TRBJ2-2, with 15 bases that match TRBD2. Germline-derived CDR1 and CDR2 are SGHRS and YFSETQ. With 3 bases clipped from V and 0 bases from J, the junction kept 6 bases outside the gene matches. The CDR3 extends over 19 amino acids. CDR3 coding DNA: TGCGCCAGCAGCTCACCGGGACTAGCGGGGGGAGCGAACACCGGGGAGCTGTTTTTT. This translates into CASSSPGLAGGANTGELFF. Together with reference TRBV5-1 and TRBJ2-2, the CDR3 gives the full variable domain: KAGVTQTPRYLIKTRGQQVTLSCSPISGHRSVSWYQQTPGQGLQFLFEYFSETQRNKGNFPGRFSGRQFSNSRSEMNVSTLELGDSALYLCASSSPGLAGGANTGELFFGEGSRLTVL.

V usage is TRBV27 and J usage is TRBJ2-7, with TRBD1 as a possible D gene (6 bases). The CDR3 contains 16 residues. CDR1 and CDR2 (germline): MNHEY, SMNVEV (reference sequence). V lost 3 bases and J lost 2, with 17 bases in between. The CDR3 here is CASSFSKGVLAYEQYF. The CDR3 DNA reads as TGTGCCAGCAGTTTTAGTAAGGGGGTTCTCGCCTACGAGCAGTACTTC.

The V call is TRBV27, the J call TRBJ2-2; D unclear. The CDR3 runs to 13 residues. V was pared by 6 bases and J by 1 base, with 6 bases between. Germline V gene sequence: CDR1 MNHEY, CDR2 SMNVEV (reference sequence). The CDR3 sequence: CASSVLNTGELFF. CDR3 coding DNA: TGTGCCAGCAGCGTTTTGAACACCGGGGAGCTGTTTTTT.

The chain joins TRBV27 to TRBJ2-7, with D perhaps matching TRBD2 (5 bases). The V gene's germline CDR1 is MNHEY and CDR2 SMNVEV (reference sequence). The CDR3 covers 16 residues. V was pared by 1 base and J by 6 bases, with 19 bases between. In DNA form, the CDR3 reads TGTGCCAGCAGTTTATTAGGAAGACCCCATGGAGGCGAGCAGTACTTC. Its protein product is CASSLLGRPHGGEQYF.

The chain combines TRBV5-5 with TRBJ2-2, with D uncertain. CDR1 and CDR2 from the germline V gene are SGHKS and YYEKEE (reference sequence). Trimming took 4 bases from V and 4 from J, leaving 17 bases between them. This CDR3 has 16 residues. In DNA form, the CDR3 reads TGTGCCAGCAGCCCAAGATCGATAGGCGTCACCGGGGAGCTGTTTTTT. Protein sequence: CASSPRSIGVTGELFF.

V gene TRBV19 combines with J gene TRBJ2-6; no clear D gene. The germline V gene has CDR1 LNHDA and CDR2 SQIVND (reference sequence). This CDR3 region has 16 residues. Trimming pared 5 bases from V and 0 bases from J, leaving 11 bases between. CDR3 region: CASSPPGGSGANVLTF. Here the CDR3 DNA reads TGTGCCAGTAGTCCCCCGGGCGGCTCTGGGGCCAACGTCCTGACTTTC.